This TCR beta chain was identified in a study of blood T cell repertoires in COVID-19. Losses at the gene ends were 5 bases for V and 6 bases for J; bases not matched to a gene: 4. The germline gives CDR1 SGHTA, CDR2 FQGTGA. The CDR3 extends over 15 amino acids. Using immunoSEQ multiplex PCR, the repertoire was profiled, and TCRdb retains in-frame clones only, with some absent. The sample has roughly 330,000 clones, roughly 83% seen once; the top ten hold 1.5% to 2%. The clonotype comes from a woman between 45 and 60 years old with acute or convalescent COVID-19. The sample comprised peripheral blood. The chain employs TRBV7-3 and TRBJ2-1, with 13 positions matching TRBD2. CDR3 sequence (DNA): TGTGCCAGCAGCCCCGGGACTAGCGGGATCAATGAGCAGTTCTTC. Amino acid sequence: CASSPGTSGINEQFF.